These 26 T cell receptor beta chains originate from one sample sequenced in a study of T cells after yellow fever vaccination. TCRdb used MiXCR to reprocess the 5' RACE reads, holding one entry per CDR3 protein. Among about 340,000 distinct CDR3 sequences listed, 3% to 4.5% were seen once. Sequencing used PBMCs, obtained 5 days after the yellow fever booster vaccination. All receptors derive from a man aged 18 to 30 who received the YFV17D yellow fever vaccine.

This clonotype was recorded a few times. The chain uses TRBV4-3 and TRBJ2-2; D ambiguous. V was clipped by 4 bases and J by 4 bases, with 16 bases between them. Germline CDR1 reads LGHNA; CDR2 reads YSLEER. The CDR3 is 16 residues long. CDR3 nucleotide sequence: TGCGCCAGCAGCCTCGGGCCCGCGGTGGGCACCGGGGAGCTGTTTTTT. This codes for CASSLGPAVGTGELFF.

This clonotype has just a few counts. The chain has TRBV4-1 and TRBJ2-3; the match to TRBD2 covers 10 bases. The CDR3 length is 18 residues. Trimming at V came to 1 base and at J to 3 bases, leaving 10 bases not matched to a gene. The V gene's germline CDR1 is MGHRA and CDR2 YSYEKL. The CDR3 region has the DNA TGCGCCAGCAGCCAAGGTCTGAGCGGGGGGGCGGGGACAGATACGCAGTATTTT. Protein: CASSQGLSGGAGTDTQYF.

The V call is TRBV13, the J call TRBJ2-4; 11 nucleotides line up with TRBD1. The CDR3 spans 16 residues. Germline CDR1 and CDR2: PRHDT and FYEKMQ (reference sequence). Losses at the gene ends were 0 bases for V and 7 bases for J; bases not matched to a gene: 5. The CDR3 DNA is TGTGCCAGCAGCTTAGGGTCGCGGGACAGGGGGAACATTCAGTACTTC. Protein: CASSLGSRDRGNIQYF.

This clonotype was picked up many times. This chain links TRBV4-3 with TRBJ2-2, with D tentatively TRBD1 (5 bases). Trimming shortened V by 0 bases and J by 0 bases, and 8 bases separated the two germline ends. The germline V gene encodes CDR1 LGHNA and CDR2 YSLEER. This CDR3 spans 16 amino acids. The CDR3 spells CASSQEQGTNTGELFF. The CDR3 DNA reads as TGCGCCAGCAGCCAAGAGCAGGGTACGAACACCGGGGAGCTGTTTTTT.

This clonotype appeared a few times. The gene calls are TRBV7-2 and TRBJ2-1, with 8 bases matching TRBD2. The trim removed 5 bases at V and 3 bases at J, leaving 3 bases unmatched. Germline loops: CDR1 SGHTA, CDR2 FQGNSA. The CDR3 runs to 14 residues. CDR3 amino acids: CASSRGLDYNEQFF. CDR3 nucleotides: TGTGCCAGCAGCCGGGGACTAGACTACAATGAGCAGTTCTTC. Combining the CDR3 with reference TRBV7-2 and TRBJ2-1 gives the whole variable domain GAGVSQSPSNKVTEKGKDVELRCDPISGHTALYWYRQSLGQGLEFLIYFQGNSAPDKSGLPSDRFSAERTGGSVSTLTIQRTQQEDSAVYLCASSRGLDYNEQFFGPGTRLTVL.

A few counts support this clonotype. The chain joins TRBV28 to TRBJ2-1, with 9 positions matching TRBD1. After removal of 8 bases from V and 8 bases from J, the junction contained 7 bases not matched to a gene. From germline, CDR1 is MDHEN and CDR2 SYDVKM. The CDR3 has 13 amino acids. The chain's CDR3 is CASVLQGAYEQFF. The CDR3, as DNA: TGTGCCAGCGTTTTACAGGGGGCATATGAGCAGTTCTTC.

The chain employs TRBV6-2 or TRBV6-3 and TRBJ1-5, with 11 bases that match TRBD1. CDR3 length equals 14 residues. Germline loops: CDR1 MNHEY, CDR2 SVGEGT. The V gene end was trimmed by 6 bases and the J gene end by 6 bases; junction bases not matched to a gene: 4. The CDR3 bases are TGTGCCAGCAGGGAAGGGACAGGGGGTCAGCCCCAGCATTTT. Its protein product is CASREGTGGQPQHF.

The table lists this clonotype with many counts. This chain links TRBV7-9 with TRBJ1-1, with D unresolved. The V end lost 5 bases, the J end lost 1 base, and 8 bases lay between the germline ends. CDR3 length: 13 amino acids. Germline CDR1 and CDR2: SEHNR and FQNEAQ (reference sequence). Here the CDR3 reads CASSHGPNTEAFF. CDR3 in DNA: TGTGCCAGCAGCCACGGACCGAACACTGAAGCTTTCTTT.

This clonotype was observed many times. In DNA form, the CDR3 reads TGTGCCAGCACCAACACCGGGGAGCTGTTTTTT. Encoded protein: CASTNTGELFF. V is TRBV6-2 or TRBV6-3 and J is TRBJ2-2; unclear D gene. Germline assignment: CDR1 MNHEY and CDR2 SVGEGT. This CDR3 spans 11 amino acids. V was cut by 7 bases and J by 2 bases, with 2 bases left in between.

Only a few counts were recorded for this clonotype. The chain couples TRBV5-1 to TRBJ2-1; TRBD1 is a possible D gene (6 bases). This CDR3 contains 15 residues. The ends were cut back, 3 bases at V and 0 bases at J, with 10 bases in the middle. The germline CDR1 and CDR2 sequences are SGHRS and YFSETQ. CDR3 sequence: CASSYRESSYNEQFF. The CDR3 coding sequence is TGCGCCAGCAGCTACAGGGAGAGCTCCTACAATGAGCAGTTCTTC.

In this sample, this clonotype turned up many times. CDR3 coding DNA: TGTGCCAGCAGTCGCCTAGCGGGCCCCACAGATACGCAGTATTTT. Translation: CASSRLAGPTDTQYF. The V gene is TRBV27, the J gene TRBJ2-3, with TRBD2 matching 8 bases. The CDR3 spans 15 residues. CDR1 is MNHEY and CDR2 is SMNVEV in the germline V gene (reference sequence). Unmatched junction bases numbered 6, after V lost 5 bases and J lost 2 bases.

The chain employs TRBV7-9 and TRBJ2-7; D not resolved. Trimming removed 3 bases from V and 5 bases from J, with 14 bases in between. Germline loops: CDR1 SEHNR, CDR2 FQNEAQ (reference sequence). The CDR3 length is 14 residues. CDR3 loop: CASSFNNEAHEQYF. The CDR3 DNA reads TGTGCCAGCAGCTTCAACAACGAGGCCCACGAGCAGTACTTC.

The chain uses TRBV20-1 and TRBJ2-1, with 15 nucleotides matching TRBD2. V dropped 5 bases and J dropped 6; count of bases not matched to a gene: 11. The CDR3 has 17 residues. CDR1 and CDR2 (germline): DFQATT, SNEGSKA (reference sequence). As DNA, the CDR3 is TGCAGTGCTGAGGGACTAGCGGGGGGCCCAAGGAGCAATGAGCAGTTCTTC. Residues: CSAEGLAGGPRSNEQFF.

This clonotype was found many times. The genes are TRBV4-1 and TRBJ2-1, with TRBD2 as a possible D gene (5 bases). V dropped 4 bases and J dropped 3 bases, with 16 bases sitting between them. CDR1 MGHRA and CDR2 YSYEKL come from the germline V gene. The CDR3 consists of 16 residues. CDR3 nucleotide sequence: TGCGCCAGCAGCCCAAGAGGGCTTAGCGACTACAATGAGCAGTTCTTC. It is translated as CASSPRGLSDYNEQFF.

This clonotype was seen at least ten times. The chain carries TRBV5-1 and TRBJ1-4, with TRBD1 matching 10 bases. J gave up 9 bases and V 4 bases, and 6 bases lay outside the gene matches. Germline V lookup: CDR1 SGHRS, CDR2 YFSETQ. The CDR3 is made up of 14 amino acids. The CDR3 DNA sequence: TGCGCCAGCAGCCTCGGGACAGGGGACAAAAAACTGTTTTTT. Translating gives CASSLGTGDKKLFF.

As for this clonotype: A read error may be the cause here, since a much bigger clone is one base away. The chain recombines TRBV7-9 with TRBJ2-5; D might be TRBD2 (6 bases). Germline loops: CDR1 SEHNR, CDR2 FQNEAQ (reference sequence). CDR3 size: 13 residues. The CDR3 DNA reads as TGTGCCTGCAGCTTAGCGGTGAAAGAGACCCAGTACTTC. Protein sequence: CACSLAVKETQYF.

This clonotype occurred many times. The V and J genes are TRBV12-3 or TRBV12-4 and TRBJ2-7; 7 bases are shared with TRBD1. This CDR3 has 14 residues. The ends lost 1 base at V and 5 bases at J; junction bases unmatched: 5. DNA for the CDR3: TGTGCCAGCAGTTTAGGACAGGGAAGGGACGAGCAGTACTTC. This codes for CASSLGQGRDEQYF.

The rearrangement links TRBV7-9 to TRBJ2-3; D is undetermined. The CDR3 consists of 15 residues. Germline CDR1 is SEHNR and CDR2 is FQNEAQ (reference sequence). Trimming shortened V by 5 bases and J by 2 bases, and 14 bases separated the two germline ends. The CDR3 here is CASSINGLHTDTQYF. For the CDR3, the DNA is TGTGCCAGCAGCATCAACGGGCTTCACACAGATACGCAGTATTTT.

This clonotype has ten or more counts. This sequence joins TRBV5-1 and TRBJ2-1; no firm D call. From germline, CDR1 is SGHRS and CDR2 YFSETQ. Between the trimmed V and J ends, which lost 5 bases and 2 bases, there was a span of 20 bases. CDR3 length: 17 amino acids. Here the CDR3 DNA reads TGCGCCAGCAGTCCAGAGCCTGGGGTCCAGACCTACAATGAGCAGTTCTTC. Translating gives CASSPEPGVQTYNEQFF.

This clonotype was counted a few times. The V and J genes are TRBV28 and TRBJ1-1; no clear D. CDR3 length: 11 amino acids. Germline CDR1 reads MDHEN; CDR2 reads SYDVKM. V was cut by 4 bases and J by 7 bases, with 7 bases left in between. Here the CDR3 DNA reads TGTGCCAGCAGTTATTTCGGTGAAGCTTTCTTT. Protein sequence: CASSYFGEAFF.

This clonotype has a handful of counts. This sequence joins TRBV5-8 and TRBJ2-3, with TRBD2 identical over 10 bases. Germline V gene sequence: CDR1 SGHTS, CDR2 YDEGEE. The CDR3 is made up of 15 amino acids. V trimming: 3 bases; J trimming: 1 base; junction bases outside the gene matches: 2. CDR3 protein: CASSSGTSGTDTQYF. The CDR3 DNA is TGTGCCAGCAGCTCTGGGACTAGCGGCACAGATACGCAGTATTTT.

This clonotype was detected many times. The chain carries TRBV5-1 and TRBJ1-1; 9 nucleotides match TRBD1. Germline CDR1 SGHRS, CDR2 YFSETQ. This CDR3 contains 14 residues. V lost 4 bases to trimming and J lost 4 bases; unmatched junction nucleotides: 5. CDR3 sequence: CASSSGQGSTEAFF. The CDR3 DNA is TGCGCCAGCAGCAGCGGACAGGGGAGCACTGAAGCTTTCTTT.

This clonotype was observed many times. The rearrangement uses TRBV5-1 and TRBJ2-3; tentatively, D is TRBD2 (6 bases). This CDR3 spans 15 amino acids. The germline V gene has CDR1 SGHRS and CDR2 YFSETQ. With 0 bases removed from V and 2 bases from J, the gap between germline ends came to 10 bases. The CDR3 sequence is CASSLETGVTDTQYF. The CDR3 region has the DNA TGCGCCAGCAGCTTGGAGACGGGGGTCACAGATACGCAGTATTTT.

This clonotype was observed a handful of times. The chain employs TRBV9 and TRBJ1-2; 9 bases are a match to TRBD1. Germline CDR1 SGDLS, CDR2 YYNGEE. The V and J ends lost 3 bases and 1 base, in that order; junction bases with no gene match: 4. The CDR3 is 15 residues long. CDR3 DNA: TGTGCCAGCAGCGGCCGGGACAGGGTTAACTATGGCTACACCTTC. It encodes CASSGRDRVNYGYTF.

V is TRBV6-6 and J is TRBJ1-1; TRBD1 might be the D (5 bases). Germline V gives CDR1 MNHNY, CDR2 SVGAGI (reference sequence). The CDR3 consists of 15 residues. Trimming took off 8 bases at V and 4 bases at J, with 20 bases between the two ends. The CDR3 spells CASHQPEGPITEAFF. CDR3 DNA: TGTGCCAGCCACCAGCCGGAGGGGCCGATCACTGAAGCTTTCTTT.

This clonotype was seen ten or more times. V gene TRBV4-1 combines with J gene TRBJ2-7; no definite D call. The V end lost 1 base, the J end lost 4 bases, and 14 bases lay between the germline ends. The CDR3 loop spans 15 amino acids. Germline CDR1 reads MGHRA; CDR2 reads YSYEKL. Here the CDR3 reads CASSQAPHSNYEQYF. As DNA, the CDR3 is TGCGCCAGCAGCCAAGCCCCTCACTCTAATTACGAGCAGTACTTC.